Listed here is a single TCR beta chain. This sample is drawn from a study of cytomegalovirus exposure and HLA in healthy donors. The J segment lost 6 bases and the V segment lost 5 bases, leaving 11 bases of the junction unmatched. The CDR3 is 16 residues long. Germline values: CDR1 SGHVS, CDR2 FQNEAQ. A multiplex PCR was run with 60 Vbeta primers and 13 Jbeta primers. This table comes from immunoSEQ multiplex PCR, and its TCRdb copy is limited to in-frame clones, with some not included. The sample contains around 170,000 clones, 81% of which appear only once. The V call is TRBV7-8, the J call TRBJ2-1, with 9 bases lining up with TRBD2. The sequence was obtained from a man aged 45-65 years in good health and CMV-seropositive. The sequenced sample was PBMCs. This chain's CDR3 is CASSPYIAGVSNEQFF. DNA for the CDR3: TGTGCCAGCAGCCCTTATATAGCGGGGGTAAGCAATGAGCAGTTCTTC.